These 30 T cell receptor beta chains came from one sample sequenced in a study of blood T cells in healthy people across ages. Primed by a sample-barcoded 5' primer and a J-beta primer mix, a second PCR proceeded for roughly 7 to 11 cycles. TCRdb re-called the 5' RACE reads through MiXCR, storing one row per CDR3 protein. Of nearly 800,000 distinct CDR3 sequences in the sample, 56% were seen once. Sequencing was done on a sample of blood. The receptors here all came from a man in his forties in good health.

In this sample, this clonotype turned up a few times. The chain employs TRBV3-1 and TRBJ2-1; D remains ambiguous. Germline CDR1 reads LGHDT; CDR2 reads YNNKEL (reference sequence). Trimming removed 0 bases at V and 11 bases at J, with 11 bases between. This CDR3 has 13 amino acids. In nucleotides, the CDR3 is TGTGCCAGCAGCCAAGATCCGCACTACAAGCAGTTCTTC. Translating it yields CASSQDPHYKQFF.

This clonotype appeared a few times. The V gene is TRBV6-6, the J gene TRBJ2-5, with D perhaps TRBD1 (5 bases). The germline V and J ends were trimmed by 2 bases and 1 base, with 11 bases remaining between them. The CDR3 runs 15 residues. Per the germline V gene, CDR1 is MNHNY and CDR2 is SVGAGI (reference sequence). In nucleotides, the CDR3 is TGTGCCAGCAGTTACCCGTCTGGGGCCCAAGAGACCCAGTACTTC. Residues: CASSYPSGAQETQYF.

This rearrangement joins TRBV7-2 to TRBJ2-1; TRBD2 agrees at 8 bases. The CDR3 sequence is 17 residues long. Germline V lookup: CDR1 SGHTA, CDR2 FQGNSA. After removal of 0 bases from V and 5 bases from J, the junction contained 9 bases not matched to a gene. The CDR3 nucleotides are TGTGCCAGCAGCTTAGCGCCGGGACTAGTGGTCCACAATGAGCAGTTCTTC. Its translation: CASSLAPGLVVHNEQFF.

The chain couples TRBV10-3 to TRBJ2-2; D possibly corresponds to TRBD2 (5 bases). Trimming stripped 4 bases from V and 5 bases from J, with 11 bases between. The CDR3 runs 14 residues. Germline V gene sequence: CDR1 ENHRY, CDR2 SYGVKD. CDR3 sequence: CAISANRETGELFF. The CDR3 DNA is TGTGCCATCAGTGCCAATCGGGAAACCGGGGAGCTGTTTTTT.

The V gene is TRBV7-9, the J gene TRBJ2-6; 8 bases agree with TRBD2. CDR3 length: 17 amino acids. V shed 5 bases and J 3 bases; nucleotides not matched to a gene: 9. Germline V gene lookup returns CDR1 SEHNR and CDR2 FQNEAQ (reference sequence). The CDR3 is CASSPRGGARGANVLTF. The CDR3 DNA reads as TGTGCCAGCAGCCCCCGGGGGGGAGCTCGTGGGGCCAACGTCCTGACTTTC.

As for this clonotype: Possible read error: a much larger clone is one base away. V usage is TRBV24-1 and J usage is TRBJ2-2, with TRBD1 matching over 9 bases. With V trimmed by 9 bases and J by 3 bases, 7 bases remained unmatched. The CDR3 extends over 15 amino acids. Looked up from germline, CDR1 is KGHDR and CDR2 is SFDVKD. CDR3 nucleotide sequence: TGTGCCACCCGGACAGGGGAAGTGGACACCGGGGAGCTGTTTTTT. It codes for CATRTGEVDTGELFF.

The rearrangement joins TRBV9 to TRBJ2-1, with 13 nucleotides matching TRBD2. The V gene's germline CDR1 is SGDLS and CDR2 YYNGEE. This CDR3 contains 19 residues. The V segment lost 3 bases and the J segment 6 bases; nucleotides outside the gene matches: 15. CDR3 sequence: CASSALTSGGPRAPNEQFF. CDR3 bases: TGTGCCAGCAGCGCCTTGACTAGCGGGGGGCCTAGGGCCCCCAATGAGCAGTTCTTC.

This clonotype was seen only a few times. V usage is TRBV7-3 and J usage is TRBJ2-4; tentatively, D is TRBD1 or TRBD2 (6 bases each). Germline lookup yields CDR1 SGHTA and CDR2 FQGTGA. Deletions cut 5 bases from V and 7 bases from J, with 18 bases between. The CDR3 contains 15 residues. The CDR3 DNA reads as TGTGCCAGCAGCCCGATGGGGGGCATCGGGAACATTCAGTACTTC. Amino acids: CASSPMGGIGNIQYF.

In its sample, this clonotype was seen once. The chain joins TRBV4-1 to TRBJ1-2; the D gene is possibly TRBD1 (5 bases). CDR1 and CDR2 (germline): MGHRA, YSYEKL. The CDR3 consists of 15 residues. V was trimmed by 1 base and J by 4 bases, leaving 13 bases between them. The CDR3 DNA follows: TGCGCCAGCAGCCAAGGCGGGGCCCGCGGCTATGGCTACACCTTC. It specifies CASSQGGARGYGYTF.

The rearrangement uses TRBV5-1 and TRBJ2-7; no clear D. This CDR3 has 16 residues. Germline V lookup: CDR1 SGHRS, CDR2 YFSETQ. Trimming left V 0 bases short and J 0 bases short, with 13 bases between. As DNA, the CDR3 is TGCGCCAGCAGCTTGGCCGCCACCAGCTCCTCCTACGAGCAGTACTTC. Translating gives CASSLAATSSSYEQYF.

The rearrangement joins TRBV6-2 or TRBV6-3 to TRBJ2-6; D is perhaps TRBD2 (5 bases). The germline CDR1 and CDR2 sequences are MNHEY and SVGEGT. The CDR3 sequence is 13 residues long. The V and J ends lost 10 bases and 12 bases respectively, with 19 bases between them. In DNA, the CDR3 is TGTGCCACGGGGAAAGACCTCGCAACCGTCCTGACTTTC. As protein: CATGKDLATVLTF.

This clonotype was observed a few times. The genes are TRBV6-2 or TRBV6-3 and TRBJ2-3; D remains ambiguous. Per germline, CDR1 MNHEY and CDR2 SVGEGT. The CDR3 is 14 amino acids. V lost 2 bases and J lost 5, with 11 bases in between. The DNA for the CDR3 is TGTGCCAGCAGTTACGGTTTGTCTCGAGATACGCAGTATTTT. Translating it yields CASSYGLSRDTQYF.

CDR3 coding DNA: TGTGCCAGCAGTGAAGATGACTATGGCTACACCTTC. This codes for CASSEDDYGYTF. The chain couples TRBV2 to TRBJ1-2; D remains ambiguous. Trimming removed 1 base at V and 3 bases at J, with 3 bases between. The CDR3 is made up of 12 amino acids. The germline V gene encodes CDR1 SNHLY and CDR2 FYNNEI.

The chain has TRBV10-3 and TRBJ2-7, with D possibly TRBD2 on 5 matching bases. The CDR3 sequence is 14 residues long. V gave up 0 bases and J gave up 5 bases, with 11 bases separating them. Germline CDR1 is ENHRY and CDR2 is SYGVKD. Written as DNA, the CDR3 is TGTGCCATCAGTGAGTCCCCCGGGGTCAACGAGCAGTACTTC. It encodes CAISESPGVNEQYF.

This chain connects TRBV20-1 to TRBJ1-1, with 9 bases aligning to TRBD1. The J segment lost 6 bases and the V segment lost 3 bases, leaving 8 bases of the junction unmatched. Germline CDR1 reads DFQATT; CDR2 reads SNEGSKA (reference sequence). This CDR3 contains 14 residues. In nucleotides, the CDR3 is TGCAGTGCTAGCAGTGACAGGGGGATCTCTGAAGCTTTCTTT. Translating gives CSASSDRGISEAFF.

This chain uses TRBV5-1 with TRBJ2-5, with 7 positions matching TRBD1. Per germline, CDR1 SGHRS and CDR2 YFSETQ. The CDR3 covers 14 residues. With V trimmed by 0 bases and J by 7 bases, 6 bases remained unmatched. CDR3 nucleotides: TGCGCCAGCAGCTTGGTTGGGACAGAAGCGACCCAGTACTTC. This sequence encodes CASSLVGTEATQYF.

This clonotype was recorded a few times. The chain recombines TRBV6-1 with TRBJ2-7; 14 nucleotides match TRBD2. This CDR3 contains 20 residues. Trimming removed 7 bases from V and 2 bases from J; junction bases left unmatched: 19. Germline V gene lookup returns CDR1 MNHNS and CDR2 SASEGT. In nucleotides, the CDR3 is TGTGCCAGCACTCCGAAAGGAAGGGGACTAGCGGGAGCCCTGCCCTACGAGCAGTACTTC. The encoded protein is CASTPKGRGLAGALPYEQYF.

J is TRBJ2-3 and V is TRBV6-4; D possibly corresponds to TRBD2 (6 bases). CDR3 size: 15 residues. V was shortened by 3 bases and J by 2 bases, with 12 bases between the two germline ends. CDR1 is MRHNA and CDR2 is SNTAGT in the germline V gene. The CDR3 sequence is CASSDRSGHTDTQYF. Written as DNA, the CDR3 is TGTGCCAGCAGTGATCGAAGCGGGCACACAGATACGCAGTATTTT.

V and J are TRBV6-1 and TRBJ2-6; D call uncertain. This CDR3 contains 15 residues. Germline CDR1 reads MNHNS; CDR2 reads SASEGT. V was clipped by 7 bases and J by 5 bases, with 15 bases between them. CDR3 in amino acids: CASTLDGQRANVLTF. In nucleotides, the CDR3 is TGTGCCAGCACTCTAGACGGCCAAAGGGCCAACGTCCTGACTTTC.

This clonotype was observed a handful of times. V usage is TRBV3-1 and J usage is TRBJ2-3; 8 nucleotides line up with TRBD2. J lost 5 bases, V lost 1 base, and 8 bases had no gene match. This CDR3 has 16 amino acids. Germline values: CDR1 LGHDT, CDR2 YNNKEL (reference sequence). Here the CDR3 reads CASSQGGGGLVDTQYF. CDR3 bases: TGTGCCAGCAGCCAAGGAGGCGGGGGGCTTGTAGATACGCAGTATTTT.

The chain recombines TRBV14 with TRBJ2-3; TRBD1 matches 8 bases. The CDR3 is made up of 15 amino acids. Germline-derived CDR1 and CDR2 are SGHDN and FVKESK. The V and J ends lost 1 base and 4 bases, in that order; junction bases with no gene match: 4. CDR3 sequence reads: CASSQGQGMSDTQYF. In nucleotides, the CDR3 is TGTGCCAGCAGCCAAGGACAGGGGATGTCAGATACGCAGTATTTT.

The rearrangement links TRBV3-1 to TRBJ1-2; D is unclear. Germline CDR1 and CDR2: LGHDT and YNNKEL (reference sequence). CDR3 length: 13 residues. V lost 4 bases and J lost 8, with 14 bases in between. The CDR3 spells CASSRGVRWGYTF. The CDR3 nucleotides read TGTGCCAGCAGCCGCGGCGTCAGGTGGGGCTACACCTTC.

Turning to this clonotype: One junction end disagrees with the germline gene, perhaps due to a read error. CDR3 amino acids: CASSRLASGSTDTRYF. In DNA form, the CDR3 reads TGTGCCAGCAGTCGTTTGGCTAGCGGGAGCACAGATACGCGGTATTTT. The chain uses TRBV2 and TRBJ2-3; 10 bases are a match to TRBD2. The CDR3 is 16 amino acids. Germline CDR1 is SNHLY and CDR2 is FYNNEI.

This clonotype was observed once. This chain joins TRBV20-1 and TRBJ2-5; D gene ambiguous. The CDR3 has 11 residues. The V gene lost 5 bases and the J gene lost 4 bases, with 8 bases spanning the gap. Germline-derived CDR1 and CDR2 are DFQATT and SNEGSKA (reference sequence). The CDR3 region has the DNA TGCAGTGCTTGGGAAGTAGAGACCCAGTACTTC. It yields the protein CSAWEVETQYF.

The chain employs TRBV6-5 and TRBJ2-6; D unclear. Trimming left V 6 bases short and J 4 bases short, with 10 bases between. CDR1 and CDR2 (germline): MNHEY, SVGAGI. CDR3 size: 14 residues. The DNA for the CDR3 is TGTGCCAGCAGGCCCACTGGGGGGGCCAACGTCCTGACTTTC. This translates into CASRPTGGANVLTF.

This chain uses TRBV12-3 or TRBV12-4 with TRBJ1-4; D gene ambiguous. V was clipped by 6 bases and J by 3 bases, with 11 bases between them. This CDR3 has 14 amino acids. CDR3 DNA: TGTGCCAGCAGGAAGACACGGGCTAATGAAAAACTGTTTTTT. Amino acid sequence: CASRKTRANEKLFF.

The chain carries TRBV9 and TRBJ1-2, with D maybe TRBD1 (5 bases). This CDR3 has 15 amino acids. Trimming cost V 4 bases and J 4 bases, with 17 bases left between them. Germline values: CDR1 SGDLS, CDR2 YYNGEE. The CDR3 nucleotides are TGTGCCAGCAGCCCTGAAAGAACAGGAACCTATGGCTACACCTTC. It codes for CASSPERTGTYGYTF.

This clonotype was picked up many times. A read error may produce the germline difference seen at one junction end. V and J are TRBV5-1 and TRBJ1-2, with unresolved D. This CDR3 spans 13 amino acids. CDR1 and CDR2 (germline): SGHRS, YFSETQ. The CDR3 sequence is CASSPGGNYGYTF. The CDR3 DNA is TGTGCCAGCAGCCCTGGAGGGAACTATGGCTACACCTTC.

This sequence joins TRBV11-2 and TRBJ2-7; possibly TRBD2 for D (11 bases). Germline values: CDR1 SGHAT, CDR2 FQNNGV. V lost 5 bases and J lost 2, with 31 bases in between. The CDR3 sequence is 20 residues long. CDR3 residues: CASSPGQGTSGPRRTYEQYF. The DNA of the CDR3 is TGTGCCAGCAGCCCGGGACAGGGGACTAGCGGACCTAGACGCACCTACGAGCAGTACTTC.

The CDR3 DNA follows: TGCAGTGCTAGAGTCCTAGCGGGAGTTTACGAGCAGTACTTC. Protein product: CSARVLAGVYEQYF. The V call is TRBV20-1, the J call TRBJ2-7, with 10 positions matching TRBD2. CDR1 is DFQATT, CDR2 SNEGSKA, per germline (reference sequence). This CDR3 region has 14 residues. J gave up 4 bases and V 1 base, and 4 bases lay outside the gene matches.